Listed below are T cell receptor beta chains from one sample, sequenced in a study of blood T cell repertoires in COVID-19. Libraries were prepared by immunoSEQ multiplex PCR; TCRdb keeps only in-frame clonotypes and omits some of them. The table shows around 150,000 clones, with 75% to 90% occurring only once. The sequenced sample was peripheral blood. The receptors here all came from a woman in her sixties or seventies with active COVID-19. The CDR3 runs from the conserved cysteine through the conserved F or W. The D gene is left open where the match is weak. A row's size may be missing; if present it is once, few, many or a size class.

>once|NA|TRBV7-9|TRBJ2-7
TGTGCCAGCAGCTTTGGCAGAGGTCGGGACTTC
CASSFGRGRDF
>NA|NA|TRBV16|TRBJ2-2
TGTGCCAGCAGCCAGTCTCGGGCCGGGGAGCTGTTTTTT
CASSQSRAGELFF
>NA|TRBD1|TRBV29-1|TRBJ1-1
TGCAGCGTTCGGACAGGGGCTATGAACACTGAAGCTTTCTTT
CSVRTGAMNTEAFF
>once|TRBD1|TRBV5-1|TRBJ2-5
TGCGCCAGCGAAGGGGGCGAAGGAGAGACCCAGTACTTC
CASEGGEGETQYF
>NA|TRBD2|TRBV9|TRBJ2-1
TGTGCCAGCAGCGCCTCCGGGACTAGCGGCCACAATGAGCAGTTCTTC
CASSASGTSGHNEQFF
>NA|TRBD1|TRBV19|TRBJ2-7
TGTGCCAGTAGTCCGCGGGACAGGCCCTACGAGCAGTACTTC
CASSPRDRPYEQYF
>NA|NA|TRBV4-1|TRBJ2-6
TGCGCCAGCAGCCGGCTGAACTCTGGGGCCAACGTCCTGACTTTC
CASSRLNSGANVLTF
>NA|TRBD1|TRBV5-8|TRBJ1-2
TGTGCCAGCAGCTTGATTTTGTCAGGGGGCGAGGATGGCTACACCTTC
CASSLILSGGEDGYTF
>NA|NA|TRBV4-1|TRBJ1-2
TGCGCCAGCAGCCAGGGGCCTCGGCAGTCCTCCTATGGCTACACCTTC
CASSQGPRQSSYGYTF
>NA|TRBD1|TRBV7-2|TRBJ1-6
TGTGCCAGCAGCAAAGGACAGGCGGGATATTCACCCCTCCACTTT
CASSKGQAGYSPLHF
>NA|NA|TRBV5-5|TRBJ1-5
TGTGCCAGCAGTTACGGACAGCATAGCAATCAGCCCCAGCATTTT
CASSYGQHSNQPQHF
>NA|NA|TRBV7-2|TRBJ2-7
TGTGCCAGCAGCTCTTCAGGGGTTCAAGCGCAAGAGCAGTACTTC
CASSSSGVQAQEQYF
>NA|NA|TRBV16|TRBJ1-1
TGTGCCAGCAGCCAATCAGGGACTCGCACTGAAGCTTTCTTT
CASSQSGTRTEAFF
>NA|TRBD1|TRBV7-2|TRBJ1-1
TGTGCCAGCAGCTCCTCTCAGGGGGCGCAAACTGAAGCTTTCTTT
CASSSSQGAQTEAFF
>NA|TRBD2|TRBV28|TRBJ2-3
TGTGCCAGCAGTCCGCTAGCGGGAGGTAGGGTAGATACGCAGTATTTT
CASSPLAGGRVDTQYF
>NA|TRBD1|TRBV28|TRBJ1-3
TGTGCCAGCAGTACCTGGGACAGCTACTCTGGAAACACCATATATTTT
CASSTWDSYSGNTIYF
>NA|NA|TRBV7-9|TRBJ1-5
TGTGCCAGCAGCCCCGAGGGGACACTTTATCAGCCCCAGCATTTT
CASSPEGTLYQPQHF
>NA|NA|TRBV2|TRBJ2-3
TGTGCCAGCAGTGCCCAAGGGGGCACAGATACGCAGTATTTT
CASSAQGGTDTQYF
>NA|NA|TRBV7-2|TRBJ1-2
TGTGCCAGCAGCTTGACAGGCACGGGGGGCTACACCTTC
CASSLTGTGGYTF
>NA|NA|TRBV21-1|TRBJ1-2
TGTGCCAGCAGCAACGCTCCAGATCAAGACTATGGCTACACCTTC
CASSNAPDQDYGYTF
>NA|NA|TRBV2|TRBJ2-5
TGTGCCAGCAAAAGAGGCGACCAGTACTTC
CASKRGDQYF
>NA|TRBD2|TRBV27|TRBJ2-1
TGTGCCAGCAGTTTAAAGTTTAGCGGGGTGTCCTACAATGAGCAGTTCTTC
CASSLKFSGVSYNEQFF
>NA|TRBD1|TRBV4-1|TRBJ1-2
TGCGCCAGCAGTAAATGGGACAGGTCGGGCTATGGCTACACCTTC
CASSKWDRSGYGYTF
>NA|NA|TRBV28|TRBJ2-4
TGTGCCAGCAGTTTTGTGGGAGACAAAAACATTCAGTACTTC
CASSFVGDKNIQYF
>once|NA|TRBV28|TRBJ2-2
TGTGCCAGCGGGACACGTACCGGGGAGCTGTTTTTT
CASGTRTGELFF
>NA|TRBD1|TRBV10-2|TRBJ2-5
TGCGCCAGCGCCCTGGGTACAGGGGGCGCCGCGGAGACCCAGTACTTC
CASALGTGGAAETQYF
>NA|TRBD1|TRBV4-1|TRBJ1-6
TGCGCCAGCAGCCAGACGGGGACAGGGGATAATTCACCCCTCCACTTT
CASSQTGTGDNSPLHF
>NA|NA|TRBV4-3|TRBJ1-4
TGCGCCAGCAGTCTAACACCAGCGGGGGAAAAACTGTTTTTT
CASSLTPAGEKLFF
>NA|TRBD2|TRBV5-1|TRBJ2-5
TGCGCCAGCAGCTTGGTGGCGGGAGGCGGCCAAGAGACCCAGTACTTC
CASSLVAGGGQETQYF
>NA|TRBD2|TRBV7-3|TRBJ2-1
TGTGCCAGCAGCTCAACTAGCGGGAGGCCCTACAATGAGCAGTTCTTC
CASSSTSGRPYNEQFF
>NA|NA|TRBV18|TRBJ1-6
TGTGCCAGCTCACAGGGGTCCCCCTCCTATAATTCACCCCTCCACTTT
CASSQGSPSYNSPLHF
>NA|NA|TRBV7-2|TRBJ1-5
TGTGCCAGCAGCTTAGCCCCTGATCAGCCCCAGCATTTT
CASSLAPDQPQHF
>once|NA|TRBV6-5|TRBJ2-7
TGTGCCAGCAGCTGGGGAGCGGATAGGCTCTCCGAGCAGTACTTC
CASSWGADRLSEQYF